These 12 T cell receptor beta chains were all obtained from the same sample, sequenced in a study of long-term antiretroviral therapy in people with HIV. They ran version v3.0 of the immunoSEQ assay at survey level. Generated by immunoSEQ multiplex PCR, the TCRdb table keeps only in-frame clones and is missing some. The sample records 30,000 to 40,000 clones, about 85% being singletons. The material sequenced was unsorted PBMCs, taken 1.9 years after starting antiretroviral therapy. Receptors originate from a man between 18 and 35 years old with HIV.

This clone was observed a single time. This chain uses TRBV28 with TRBJ1-2; no definite D call. This CDR3 region has 12 residues. V lost 3 bases, J lost 7 bases, and 9 bases lay in between. Germline loops: CDR1 MDHEN, CDR2 SYDVKM. This CDR3 reads CASSFEWAGYTF. Written as DNA, the CDR3 is TGTGCCAGCAGTTTCGAGTGGGCTGGCTACACCTTC.

The chain joins TRBV2 to TRBJ1-5, with unresolved D. Trimming cost V 8 bases and J 2 bases, with 13 bases left between them. Per the germline V gene, CDR1 is SNHLY and CDR2 is FYNNEI. The CDR3 length is 14 residues. The CDR3 here is CASRPPSGNQPQHF. Here the CDR3 DNA reads TGTGCCAGCCGACCCCCCAGCGGCAATCAGCCCCAGCATTTT.

This chain uses TRBV10-3 with TRBJ1-1; D is undetermined. V was shortened by 7 bases and J by 0 bases, with 9 bases between the two germline ends. The germline CDR1 and CDR2 sequences are ENHRY and SYGVKD. The CDR3 has 13 amino acids. The CDR3 loop is CAIKPHLNTEAFF. Here the CDR3 DNA reads TGTGCCATCAAGCCACACCTGAACACTGAAGCTTTCTTT.

V is TRBV6-5 and J is TRBJ2-7; a possible D gene is TRBD1 (6 bases). The V gene's germline CDR1 is MNHEY and CDR2 SVGAGI. V was clipped by 2 bases and J by 5 bases, with 13 bases between them. The CDR3 loop spans 14 amino acids. CDR3 in amino acids: CASSYGLQGNEQYF. As DNA, the CDR3 is TGTGCCAGCAGTTACGGCCTCCAGGGGAACGAGCAGTACTTC.

This rearrangement joins TRBV11-2 to TRBJ2-3; D not resolved. V was trimmed by 5 bases and J by 0 bases, leaving 15 bases between them. CDR1 is SGHAT, CDR2 FQNNGV, per germline. The CDR3 loop spans 16 amino acids. CDR3 coding DNA: TGTGCCAGCAGCCCTCGACGGCAGTCTAGCACAGATACGCAGTATTTT. As protein: CASSPRRQSSTDTQYF.

V gene TRBV18 combines with J gene TRBJ2-3; D may match TRBD1 or TRBD2 (6 bases each). The CDR3 has 18 amino acids. Per germline, CDR1 KGHSH and CDR2 LQKENI. V dropped 3 bases and J dropped 8 bases, with 27 bases sitting between them. The CDR3 loop reads CASSPVAGLFEGDPTQYF. The CDR3 coding sequence is TGTGCCAGCTCACCTGTGGCGGGACTTTTCGAGGGGGACCCTACGCAGTATTTT.

The chain uses TRBV10-3 and TRBJ2-7; 11 nucleotides agree with TRBD1. The germline V gene has CDR1 ENHRY and CDR2 SYGVKD. V lost 10 bases, J lost 4 bases, and 15 bases stayed unmatched. This CDR3 has 16 amino acids. The CDR3 here is CATHKGTGTGGYEQYF. In nucleotides, the CDR3 is TGTGCCACGCACAAGGGAACCGGGACAGGGGGTTACGAGCAGTACTTC.

This chain joins TRBV6-5 and TRBJ2-7; D uncertain. Germline assignment: CDR1 MNHEY and CDR2 SVGAGI. The CDR3 has 16 residues. Trimming took off 0 bases at V and 0 bases at J, with 12 bases between the two ends. The DNA for the CDR3 is TGTGCCAGCAGTTACTCCGCTATGGCCCTCTCCTACGAGCAGTACTTC. It translates to CASSYSAMALSYEQYF.

This clone was observed a few times. The chain employs TRBV29-1 and TRBJ1-5, with a possible D match to TRBD1 (5 bases). Trimming left V 4 bases short and J 4 bases short, with 8 bases between. The CDR3 sequence is 12 residues long. The germline gives CDR1 SQVTM, CDR2 ANQGSEA. Here the CDR3 reads CSVGEGNQPQHF. In DNA form, the CDR3 reads TGCAGCGTTGGGGAGGGGAATCAGCCCCAGCATTTT. The full variable domain, its missing parts supplied by reference TRBV29-1 and TRBJ1-5, is SAVISQKPSRDICQRGTSLTIQCQVDSQVTMMFWYRQQPGQSLTLIATANQGSEATYESGFVIDKFPISRPNLTFSTLTVSNMSPEDSSIYLCSVGEGNQPQHFGDGTRLSIL.

This chain joins TRBV30 and TRBJ1-6, with 7 nucleotides matching TRBD1. The junction had 3 bases not matched to a gene; V was cut back by 4 bases and J by 6 bases. Looked up from germline, CDR1 is GTSNPN and CDR2 is SVGIG (reference sequence). The CDR3 extends over 13 amino acids. The CDR3 DNA sequence: TGTGCCTGGAACCGGGACAGTAATTCACCCCTCCACTTT. It codes for CAWNRDSNSPLHF.

This chain's CDR3 is CATSKRLGQPQHF. The CDR3 nucleotides read TGTGCCACCAGCAAAAGACTGGGTCAGCCCCAGCATTTT. This chain links TRBV15 with TRBJ1-5, with D hard to call. Germline CDR1 reads LNHNV; CDR2 reads YYDKDF (reference sequence). The CDR3 is 13 amino acids. V shed 4 bases and J shed 6 bases, with 10 bases lying between them. Combining the CDR3 with reference TRBV15 and TRBJ1-5 gives the whole variable domain DAMVIQNPRYQVTQFGKPVTLSCSQTLNHNVMYWYQQKSSQAPKLLFHYYDKDFNNEADTPDNFQSRRPNTSFCFLDIRSPGLGDTAMYLCATSKRLGQPQHFGDGTRLSIL.

This clone was seen a few times. The chain employs TRBV2 and TRBJ1-5; TRBD1 is a possible D gene (5 bases). The CDR3 consists of 13 residues. Between the trimmed V and J ends, which lost 6 bases and 3 bases, there was a span of 9 bases. Looked up from germline, CDR1 is SNHLY and CDR2 is FYNNEI. The CDR3 spells CASSREINQPQHF. CDR3 DNA: TGTGCCAGCAGCAGGGAAATCAATCAGCCCCAGCATTTT.